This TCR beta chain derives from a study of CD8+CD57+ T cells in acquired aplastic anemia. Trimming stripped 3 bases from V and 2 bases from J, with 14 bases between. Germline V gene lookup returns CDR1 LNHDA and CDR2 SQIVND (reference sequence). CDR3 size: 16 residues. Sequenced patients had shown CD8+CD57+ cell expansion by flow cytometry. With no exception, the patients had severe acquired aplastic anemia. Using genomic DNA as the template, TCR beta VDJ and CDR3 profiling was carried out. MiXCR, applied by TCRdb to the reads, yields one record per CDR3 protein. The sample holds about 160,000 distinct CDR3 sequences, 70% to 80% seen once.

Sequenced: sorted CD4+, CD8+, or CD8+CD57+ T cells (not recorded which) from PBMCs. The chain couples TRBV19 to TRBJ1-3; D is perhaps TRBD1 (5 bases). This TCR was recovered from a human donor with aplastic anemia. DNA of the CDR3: TGTGCCAGTAGTATGGCAGGGAATGCTCCTGGAAACACCATATATTTT. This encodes CASSMAGNAPGNTIYF.